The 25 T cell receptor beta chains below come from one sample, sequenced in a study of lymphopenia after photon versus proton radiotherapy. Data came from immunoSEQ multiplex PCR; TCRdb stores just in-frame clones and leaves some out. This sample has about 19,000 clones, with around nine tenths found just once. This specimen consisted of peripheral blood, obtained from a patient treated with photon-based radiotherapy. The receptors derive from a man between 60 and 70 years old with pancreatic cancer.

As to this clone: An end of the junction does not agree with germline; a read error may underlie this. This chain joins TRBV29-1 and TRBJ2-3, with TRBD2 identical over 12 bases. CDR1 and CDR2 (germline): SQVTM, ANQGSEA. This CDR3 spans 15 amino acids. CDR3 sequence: CSVEGLAGPRDTQYF. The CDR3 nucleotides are TGCAGCGTAGAAGGACTAGCGGGGCCAAGGGATACGCAGTATTTT.

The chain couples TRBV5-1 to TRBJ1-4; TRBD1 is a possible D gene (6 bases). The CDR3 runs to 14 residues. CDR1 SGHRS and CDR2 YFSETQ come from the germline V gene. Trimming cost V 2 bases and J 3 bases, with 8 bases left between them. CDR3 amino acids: CASSFQGSNEKLFF. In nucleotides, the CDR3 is TGCGCCAGCAGCTTCCAGGGGTCTAATGAAAAACTGTTTTTT.

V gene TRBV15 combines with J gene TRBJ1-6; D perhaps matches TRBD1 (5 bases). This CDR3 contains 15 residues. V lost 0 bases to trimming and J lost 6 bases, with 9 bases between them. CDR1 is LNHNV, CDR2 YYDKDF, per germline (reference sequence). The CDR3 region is CATSRDPGRNSPLHF. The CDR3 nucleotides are TGTGCCACCAGCAGAGATCCGGGACGTAATTCACCCCTCCACTTT. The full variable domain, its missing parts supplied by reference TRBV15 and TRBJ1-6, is DAMVIQNPRYQVTQFGKPVTLSCSQTLNHNVMYWYQQKSSQAPKLLFHYYDKDFNNEADTPDNFQSRRPNTSFCFLDIRSPGLGDTAMYLCATSRDPGRNSPLHFGNGTRLTVT.

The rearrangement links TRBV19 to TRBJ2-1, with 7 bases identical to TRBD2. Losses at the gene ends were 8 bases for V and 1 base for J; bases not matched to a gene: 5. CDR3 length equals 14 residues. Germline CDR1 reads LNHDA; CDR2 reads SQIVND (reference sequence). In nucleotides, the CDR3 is TGTGCCAGTTGGGGGGGATGGTCCTACAATGAGCAGTTCTTC. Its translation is CASWGGWSYNEQFF. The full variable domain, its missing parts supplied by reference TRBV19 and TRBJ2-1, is DGGITQSPKYLFRKEGQNVTLSCEQNLNHDAMYWYRQDPGQGLRLIYYSQIVNDFQKGDIAEGYSVSREKKESFPLTVTSAQKNPTAFYLCASWGGWSYNEQFFGPGTRLTVL.

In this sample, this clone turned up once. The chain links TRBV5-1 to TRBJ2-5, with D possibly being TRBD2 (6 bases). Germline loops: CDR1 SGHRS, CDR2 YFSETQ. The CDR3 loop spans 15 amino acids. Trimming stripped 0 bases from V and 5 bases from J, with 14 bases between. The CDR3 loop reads CASSLEGGSWETQYF. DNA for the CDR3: TGCGCCAGCAGCTTGGAGGGAGGTAGCTGGGAGACCCAGTACTTC.

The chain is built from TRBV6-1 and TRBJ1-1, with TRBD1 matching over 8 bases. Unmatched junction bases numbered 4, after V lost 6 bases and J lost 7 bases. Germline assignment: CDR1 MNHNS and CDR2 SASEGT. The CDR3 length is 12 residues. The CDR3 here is CASSRGLNEAFF. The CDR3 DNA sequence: TGTGCCAGCAGCAGGGGGCTAAATGAAGCTTTCTTT.

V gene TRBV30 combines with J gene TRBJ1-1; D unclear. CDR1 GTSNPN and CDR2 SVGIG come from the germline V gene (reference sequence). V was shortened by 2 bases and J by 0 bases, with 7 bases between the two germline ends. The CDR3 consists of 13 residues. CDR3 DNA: TGTGCCTGGAGTCGGGGAATGAACACTGAAGCTTTCTTT. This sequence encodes CAWSRGMNTEAFF.

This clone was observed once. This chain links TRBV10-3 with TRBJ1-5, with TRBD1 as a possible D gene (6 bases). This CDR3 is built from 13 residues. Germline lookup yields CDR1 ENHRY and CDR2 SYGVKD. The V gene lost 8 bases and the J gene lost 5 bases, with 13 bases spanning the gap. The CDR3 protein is CAISPGGDQPQHF. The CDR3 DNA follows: TGTGCCATCTCGCCTGGGGGCGATCAGCCCCAGCATTTT.

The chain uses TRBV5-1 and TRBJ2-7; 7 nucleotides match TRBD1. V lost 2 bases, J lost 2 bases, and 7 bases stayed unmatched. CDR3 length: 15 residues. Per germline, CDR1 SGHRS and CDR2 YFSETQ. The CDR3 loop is CASSLGTDATYEQYF. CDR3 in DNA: TGCGCCAGCAGCTTAGGGACAGATGCCACCTACGAGCAGTACTTC.

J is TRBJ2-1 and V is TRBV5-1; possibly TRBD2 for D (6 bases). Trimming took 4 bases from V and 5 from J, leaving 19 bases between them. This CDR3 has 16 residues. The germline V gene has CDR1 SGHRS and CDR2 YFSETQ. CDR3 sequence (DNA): TGCGCCAGCAGCCCTGAACTAGCTAGGACGAACAATGAGCAGTTCTTC. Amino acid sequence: CASSPELARTNNEQFF. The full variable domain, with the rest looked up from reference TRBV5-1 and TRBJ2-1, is KAGVTQTPRYLIKTRGQQVTLSCSPISGHRSVSWYQQTPGQGLQFLFEYFSETQRNKGNFPGRFSGRQFSNSRSEMNVSTLELGDSALYLCASSPELARTNNEQFFGPGTRLTVL.

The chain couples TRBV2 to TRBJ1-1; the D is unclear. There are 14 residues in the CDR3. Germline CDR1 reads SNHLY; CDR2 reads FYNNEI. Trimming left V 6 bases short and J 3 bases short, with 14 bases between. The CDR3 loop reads CASSGRIWDTEAFF. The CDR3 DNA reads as TGTGCCAGCAGCGGCCGCATTTGGGACACTGAAGCTTTCTTT.

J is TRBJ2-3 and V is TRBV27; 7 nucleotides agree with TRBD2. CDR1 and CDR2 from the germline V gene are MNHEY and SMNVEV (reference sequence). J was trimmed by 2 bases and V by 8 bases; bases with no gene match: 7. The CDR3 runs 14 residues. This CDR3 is CASSSGGITDTQYF. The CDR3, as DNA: TGTGCCAGCTCCTCGGGGGGTATCACAGATACGCAGTATTTT.

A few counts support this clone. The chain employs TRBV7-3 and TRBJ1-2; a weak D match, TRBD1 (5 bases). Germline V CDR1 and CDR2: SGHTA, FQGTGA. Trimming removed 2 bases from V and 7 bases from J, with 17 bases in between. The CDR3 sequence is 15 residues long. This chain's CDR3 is CASSLGGQGGGGYTF. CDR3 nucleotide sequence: TGTGCCAGCAGCTTAGGAGGGCAGGGCGGAGGTGGCTACACCTTC.

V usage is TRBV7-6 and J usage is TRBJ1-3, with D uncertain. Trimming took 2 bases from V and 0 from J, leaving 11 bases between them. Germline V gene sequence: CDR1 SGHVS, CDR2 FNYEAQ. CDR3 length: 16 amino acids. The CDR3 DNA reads TGTGCCAGCAGCTTAAAGGCGGGGAACTCTGGAAACACCATATATTTT. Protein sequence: CASSLKAGNSGNTIYF.

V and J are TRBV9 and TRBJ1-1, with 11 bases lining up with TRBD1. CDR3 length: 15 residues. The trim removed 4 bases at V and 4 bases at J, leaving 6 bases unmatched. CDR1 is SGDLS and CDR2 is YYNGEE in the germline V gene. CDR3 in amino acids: CASSTGQGAGTEAFF. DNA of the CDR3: TGTGCCAGCAGCACAGGACAGGGGGCTGGCACTGAAGCTTTCTTT.

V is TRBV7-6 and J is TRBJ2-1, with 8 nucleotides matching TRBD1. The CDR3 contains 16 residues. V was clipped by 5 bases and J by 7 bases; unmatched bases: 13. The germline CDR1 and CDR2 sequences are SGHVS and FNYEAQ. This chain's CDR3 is CASSQATGEWMNEQFF. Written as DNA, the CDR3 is TGTGCCAGCAGCCAAGCGACAGGGGAGTGGATGAATGAGCAGTTCTTC.

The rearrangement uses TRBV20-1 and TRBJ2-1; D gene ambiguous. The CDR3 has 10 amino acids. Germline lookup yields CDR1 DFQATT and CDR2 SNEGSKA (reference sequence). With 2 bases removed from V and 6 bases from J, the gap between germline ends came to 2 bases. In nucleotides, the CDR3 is TGCAGTGCTAGAAGCAATGAGCAGTTCTTC. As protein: CSARSNEQFF.

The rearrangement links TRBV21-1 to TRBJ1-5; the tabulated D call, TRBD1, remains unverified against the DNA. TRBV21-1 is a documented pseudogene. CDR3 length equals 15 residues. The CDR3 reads CASSKGEGVCQPQHF. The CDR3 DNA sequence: TGTGCCAGCAGCAAAGGTGAGGGGGTTTGCCAGCCCCAGCATTTT.

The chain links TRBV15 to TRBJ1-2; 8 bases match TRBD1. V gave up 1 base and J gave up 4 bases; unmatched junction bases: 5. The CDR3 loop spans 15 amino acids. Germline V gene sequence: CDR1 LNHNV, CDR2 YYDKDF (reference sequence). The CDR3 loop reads CATSRGQQGAYGYTF. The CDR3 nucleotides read TGTGCCACCAGCAGAGGACAGCAGGGGGCCTATGGCTACACCTTC.

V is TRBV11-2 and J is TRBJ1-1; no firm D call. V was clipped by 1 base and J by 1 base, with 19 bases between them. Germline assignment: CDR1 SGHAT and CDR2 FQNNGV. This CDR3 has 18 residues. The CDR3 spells CASSLGPSGGSSNTEAFF. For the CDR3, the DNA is TGTGCCAGCAGCTTAGGCCCCAGCGGTGGCAGCTCGAACACTGAAGCTTTCTTT.

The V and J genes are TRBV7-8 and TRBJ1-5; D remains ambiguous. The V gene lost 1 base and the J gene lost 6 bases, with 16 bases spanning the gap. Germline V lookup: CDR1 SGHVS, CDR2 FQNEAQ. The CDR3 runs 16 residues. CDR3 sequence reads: CASSLGVPLGSQPQHF. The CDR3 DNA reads TGTGCCAGCAGCTTAGGGGTGCCATTGGGGAGTCAGCCCCAGCATTTT.

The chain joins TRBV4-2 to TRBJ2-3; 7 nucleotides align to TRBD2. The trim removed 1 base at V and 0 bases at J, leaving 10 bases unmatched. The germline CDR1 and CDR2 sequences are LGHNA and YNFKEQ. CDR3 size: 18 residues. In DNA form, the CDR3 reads TGTGCCAGCAGCCAAGGGGTTTCTAGCGGTTCTAGCACAGATACGCAGTATTTT. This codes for CASSQGVSSGSSTDTQYF.

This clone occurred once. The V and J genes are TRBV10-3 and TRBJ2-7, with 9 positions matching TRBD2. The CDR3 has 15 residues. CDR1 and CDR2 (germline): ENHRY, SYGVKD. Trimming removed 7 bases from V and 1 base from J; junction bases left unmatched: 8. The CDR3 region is CAINGGGAASYEQYF. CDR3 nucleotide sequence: TGTGCCATCAACGGCGGGGGGGCTGCGTCCTACGAGCAGTACTTC.

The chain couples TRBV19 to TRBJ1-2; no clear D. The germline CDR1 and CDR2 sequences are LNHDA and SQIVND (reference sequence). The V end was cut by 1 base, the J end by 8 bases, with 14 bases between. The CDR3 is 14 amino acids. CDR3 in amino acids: CASSIGLSYLGYTF. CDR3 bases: TGTGCCAGTAGTATAGGTTTGTCCTACCTCGGCTACACCTTC. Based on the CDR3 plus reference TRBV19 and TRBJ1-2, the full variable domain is DGGITQSPKYLFRKEGQNVTLSCEQNLNHDAMYWYRQDPGQGLRLIYYSQIVNDFQKGDIAEGYSVSREKKESFPLTVTSAQKNPTAFYLCASSIGLSYLGYTFGSGTRLTVV.

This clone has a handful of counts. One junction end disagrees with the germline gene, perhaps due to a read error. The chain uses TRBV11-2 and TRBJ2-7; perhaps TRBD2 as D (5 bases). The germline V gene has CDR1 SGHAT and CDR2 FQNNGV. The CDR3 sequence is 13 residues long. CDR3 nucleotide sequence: TGTGCCAGCAGATTAGCGAGTAGCTTCGAGCAGTACTTC. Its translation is CASRLASSFEQYF.